This note documents a single TCR beta chain sequence. PCR employed 60 Vbeta and 13 Jbeta primers. Measured with immunoSEQ multiplex PCR; TCRdb has only the in-frame clones, and not every one. The sample holds some 180,000 clones, roughly 82% seen once. The data are from a study of cytomegalovirus exposure and HLA in healthy donors. The CDR3 totals 11 residues. Germline V CDR1 and CDR2: MNHNY, SVGAGI (reference sequence). The V and J ends lost 6 bases and 10 bases respectively, with 9 bases between them. This clonotype was sampled from a middle-aged man in good health and CMV-seronegative. Material: PBMCs. The genes are TRBV6-6 and TRBJ1-4, with unresolved D. CDR3 residues: CASSLAGKLFF. The DNA of the CDR3 is TGTGCCAGCAGCCTTGCCGGAAAACTGTTTTTT.